This passage covers 25 T cell receptor beta chains from one sample sequenced in a study of OX40 agonist ivuxolimab in advanced cancers. The repertoire was sequenced with immunoSEQ multiplex PCR; TCRdb's copy has only in-frame clones and lacks some. Of about 76,000 clones in the sample, 85% to 90% were seen once. This sample comprised CD4+ or CD8+ T cells sorted from blood, obtained in a trial of the OX40 agonist ivuxolimab. The receptors here all came from an adult with an advanced solid tumor such as melanoma, head and neck, liver or kidney cancer.

This clone was seen just once. This chain joins TRBV18 and TRBJ2-2; D not resolved. CDR1 and CDR2 from the germline V gene are KGHSH and LQKENI. V was trimmed by 3 bases and J by 2 bases, leaving 13 bases between them. The CDR3 is made up of 16 amino acids. The CDR3 spells CASSPTSDVNTGELFF. The CDR3 DNA follows: TGTGCCAGCTCACCCACTTCGGACGTTAACACCGGGGAGCTGTTTTTT. Supplemented by reference TRBV18 and TRBJ2-2, the full variable domain reads NAGVMQNPRHLVRRRGQEARLRCSPMKGHSHVYWYRQLPEEGLKFMVYLQKENIIDESGMPKERFSAEFPKEGPSILRIQQVVRGDSAAYFCASSPTSDVNTGELFFGEGSRLTVL.

The CDR3 spells CASTTYGRGISEQYF. The DNA of the CDR3 is TGTGCCAGCACCACATATGGCCGGGGTATTTCCGAGCAGTACTTC. The chain joins TRBV6-1 to TRBJ2-7; possibly TRBD2 for D (5 bases). CDR1 and CDR2 (germline): MNHNS, SASEGT. V was trimmed by 7 bases and J by 6 bases, leaving 22 bases between them. The CDR3 runs 15 residues.

The chain employs TRBV7-6 and TRBJ1-4, with 7 bases fitting TRBD1. This CDR3 has 16 amino acids. CDR1 and CDR2 (germline): SGHVS, FNYEAQ. The junction had 14 bases not matched to a gene; V was cut back by 5 bases and J by 8 bases. CDR3 region: CASSAIRGRNWEKLFF. The CDR3 DNA sequence: TGTGCCAGCAGCGCTATCAGGGGGAGGAATTGGGAAAAACTGTTTTTT.

The chain has TRBV25-1 and TRBJ2-7, with 9 bases lining up with TRBD2. The CDR3 is 13 amino acids. The J segment lost 7 bases and the V segment lost 7 bases, leaving 8 bases of the junction unmatched. Germline CDR1 reads MGHDK; CDR2 reads SYGVNS. The CDR3 DNA is TGTGCCAGCAAAGAAGGGCTAGCGGGAGAGCAGTACTTC. Residues: CASKEGLAGEQYF.

The chain carries TRBV13 and TRBJ1-1; no clear D gene. The CDR3 totals 15 residues. Looked up from germline, CDR1 is PRHDT and CDR2 is FYEKMQ (reference sequence). V lost 3 bases to trimming and J lost 0 bases, with 11 bases between them. The CDR3 sequence: CASSFWEPMNTEAFF. The CDR3 DNA is TGTGCCAGCAGCTTCTGGGAACCCATGAACACTGAAGCTTTCTTT.

This chain links TRBV5-1 with TRBJ2-4, with D possibly matching TRBD1 (5 bases). The germline CDR1 and CDR2 sequences are SGHRS and YFSETQ. This CDR3 has 15 residues. Trimming shortened V by 0 bases and J by 3 bases, and 10 bases separated the two germline ends. CDR3 in amino acids: CASSLGGPVKNIQYF. The DNA for the CDR3 is TGCGCCAGCAGCTTGGGGGGCCCGGTCAAAAACATTCAGTACTTC.

The chain carries TRBV18 and TRBJ1-6, with a possible D match to TRBD1 (6 bases). Germline values: CDR1 KGHSH, CDR2 LQKENI. The CDR3 covers 19 residues. The V and J ends lost 3 bases and 0 bases respectively, with 18 bases between them. This chain's CDR3 is CASSPFGQFLSSYNSPLHF. Written as DNA, the CDR3 is TGTGCCAGCTCACCTTTTGGACAGTTCCTCAGCTCCTATAATTCACCCCTCCACTTT. Combining the CDR3 with reference TRBV18 and TRBJ1-6 gives the whole variable domain NAGVMQNPRHLVRRRGQEARLRCSPMKGHSHVYWYRQLPEEGLKFMVYLQKENIIDESGMPKERFSAEFPKEGPSILRIQQVVRGDSAAYFCASSPFGQFLSSYNSPLHFGNGTRLTVT.

The CDR3 region is CASSPRDGDEKLFF. Here the CDR3 DNA reads TGCGCCAGCAGCCCCCGGGACGGAGATGAAAAACTGTTTTTT. The chain combines TRBV5-1 with TRBJ1-4; tentatively, D is TRBD1 (5 bases). The germline V gene encodes CDR1 SGHRS and CDR2 YFSETQ. This CDR3 has 14 amino acids. V shed 4 bases and J shed 6 bases, with 13 bases lying between them.

The chain combines TRBV7-2 with TRBJ2-5, with D maybe TRBD2 (6 bases). The V end lost 2 bases, the J end lost 5 bases, and 15 bases lay between the germline ends. The CDR3 totals 15 residues. The germline CDR1 and CDR2 sequences are SGHTA and FQGNSA. The CDR3: CASSLLWGEVETQYF. For the CDR3, the DNA is TGTGCCAGCAGCTTATTATGGGGGGAGGTCGAGACCCAGTACTTC.

This clone showed up just once. The genes are TRBV30 and TRBJ2-7, with D possibly being TRBD2 (6 bases). In germline, CDR1 is GTSNPN, CDR2 SVGIG (reference sequence). Trimming cost V 8 bases and J 3 bases, with 17 bases left between them. CDR3 length: 13 amino acids. The CDR3 DNA sequence: TGTGCCGGGATGAATGGCGGGAACTACGAGCAGTACTTC. This gives the protein CAGMNGGNYEQYF. Full variable domain (missing parts from reference TRBV30 and TRBJ2-7): SQTIHQWPATLVQPVGSPLSLECTVEGTSNPNLYWYRQAAGRGLQLLFYSVGIGQISSEVPQNLSASRPQDRQFILSSKKLLLSDSGFYLCAGMNGGNYEQYFGPGTRLTVT.

A single count supports this clone. The chain combines TRBV7-2 with TRBJ1-1; tentatively, D is TRBD1 (5 bases). This CDR3 contains 13 residues. The ends were cut back, 1 base at V and 8 bases at J, with 11 bases in the middle. The germline V gene encodes CDR1 SGHTA and CDR2 FQGNSA. CDR3 nucleotides: TGTGCCAGCAGCTTAGATCTCACAGGCGAAGCTTTCTTT. This encodes CASSLDLTGEAFF.

The rearrangement uses TRBV19 and TRBJ1-2, with D maybe TRBD1 (5 bases). V was trimmed by 9 bases and J by 1 base, leaving 15 bases between them. The CDR3 has 14 amino acids. Germline CDR1 reads LNHDA; CDR2 reads SQIVND (reference sequence). The CDR3 sequence is CASRNPGNNYGYTF. Here the CDR3 DNA reads TGTGCCAGCCGAAACCCAGGGAATAACTATGGCTACACCTTC.

This chain joins TRBV9 and TRBJ1-5, with D uncertain. V lost 0 bases and J 2 bases, leaving 12 bases between the germline ends. The germline V gene encodes CDR1 SGDLS and CDR2 YYNGEE. The length of the CDR3 is 16 residues. CDR3 amino acids: CASSVGADWGNQPQHF. As DNA, the CDR3 is TGTGCCAGCAGCGTAGGGGCCGATTGGGGCAATCAGCCCCAGCATTTT.

This chain joins TRBV5-1 and TRBJ2-3, with TRBD2 identical over 7 bases. The length of the CDR3 is 19 residues. The V gene end was trimmed by 6 bases and the J gene end by 0 bases; junction bases not matched to a gene: 19. Germline assignment: CDR1 SGHRS and CDR2 YFSETQ. The CDR3 reads CASKREGRGIASSTDTQYF. Here the CDR3 DNA reads TGCGCCAGCAAAAGGGAGGGTCGGGGCATTGCCTCTAGCACAGATACGCAGTATTTT.

This chain connects TRBV4-1 to TRBJ2-3, with D possibly being TRBD2 (5 bases). The CDR3 runs to 19 residues. V was shortened by 0 bases and J by 7 bases, with 26 bases between the two germline ends. Germline lookup yields CDR1 MGHRA and CDR2 YSYEKL. CDR3 DNA sequence: TGCGCCAGCAGCCAAGAAATCGGCGGGTCGGAAGCCTCAAAACATACGCAGTATTTT. Translation: CASSQEIGGSEASKHTQYF.

The V call is TRBV18, the J call TRBJ1-4; D is unclear. CDR3 size: 14 residues. V lost 0 bases and J 7 bases, leaving 9 bases between the germline ends. CDR1 is KGHSH, CDR2 LQKENI, per germline. The CDR3 loop reads CASSPPGRGEKLFF. The CDR3 nucleotides read TGTGCCAGCTCACCACCAGGGAGAGGTGAAAAACTGTTTTTT.

V gene TRBV2 combines with J gene TRBJ2-1, with D unresolved. The CDR3 runs to 12 residues. The germline gives CDR1 SNHLY, CDR2 FYNNEI. V lost 8 bases to trimming and J lost 1 base, with 6 bases between them. The CDR3 region is CASRPSYNEQFF. The CDR3 nucleotides are TGTGCCAGCCGTCCTTCCTACAATGAGCAGTTCTTC.

This chain uses TRBV11-2 with TRBJ2-2; D possibly corresponds to TRBD2 (5 bases). This CDR3 comprises 13 residues. Trimming left V 3 bases short and J 7 bases short, with 9 bases between. The germline gives CDR1 SGHAT, CDR2 FQNNGV. The DNA for the CDR3 is TGTGCCAGCAGCTTTAGCGAGGGCGGGGAGCTGTTTTTT. This gives the protein CASSFSEGGELFF.

This clone showed up just a few times. The chain uses TRBV29-1 and TRBJ2-5; TRBD1 matches 10 bases. Trimming at V came to 4 bases and at J to 2 bases, leaving 4 bases not matched to a gene. This CDR3 has 14 residues. CDR1 and CDR2 (germline): SQVTM, ANQGSEA. CDR3 residues: CSVAGTGVQETQYF. CDR3 nucleotides: TGCAGCGTTGCGGGGACAGGGGTACAAGAGACCCAGTACTTC.

The chain has TRBV6-4 and TRBJ1-2, with D perhaps TRBD1 (6 bases). There are 15 residues in the CDR3. CDR1 MRHNA and CDR2 SNTAGT come from the germline V gene. Trimming took 2 bases from V and 1 from J, leaving 11 bases between them. The CDR3 loop is CASSDGRGGNYGYTF. CDR3 coding DNA: TGTGCCAGCAGTGACGGCAGAGGGGGTAACTATGGCTACACCTTC.

The chain recombines TRBV30 with TRBJ2-1; D is perhaps TRBD2 (9 bases). Germline-derived CDR1 and CDR2 are GTSNPN and SVGIG (reference sequence). This CDR3 has 18 amino acids. The V end was cut by 2 bases, the J end by 4 bases, with 24 bases between. The CDR3 loop is CAWSLDRVSGGTYNEQFF. CDR3 sequence (DNA): TGTGCCTGGAGTCTGGACAGGGTGAGCGGGGGGACATACAATGAGCAGTTCTTC. The full variable domain, in which reference TRBV30 and TRBJ2-1 provide the parts outside the CDR3, is SQTIHQWPATLVQPVGSPLSLECTVEGTSNPNLYWYRQAAGRGLQLLFYSVGIGQISSEVPQNLSASRPQDRQFILSSKKLLLSDSGFYLCAWSLDRVSGGTYNEQFFGPGTRLTVL.

The V call is TRBV5-1, the J call TRBJ1-1; D is undetermined. The CDR3 has 13 amino acids. V was pared by 3 bases and J by 1 base, with 7 bases between. Germline V gene data show CDR1 as SGHRS and CDR2 as YFSETQ. CDR3 nucleotides: TGCGCCAGCAGCTGGCGACAGAACACTGAAGCTTTCTTT. Protein product: CASSWRQNTEAFF.

The J gene is TRBJ1-2, the V gene TRBV29-1, with 9 nucleotides matching TRBD1. Germline-derived CDR1 and CDR2 are SQVTM and ANQGSEA. The CDR3 totals 14 residues. Trimming at V came to 4 bases and at J to 7 bases, leaving 10 bases not matched to a gene. The DNA for the CDR3 is TGCAGCGTTGGGGAGGGACAGGGCATCGGTGGCTACACCTTC. Amino acid sequence: CSVGEGQGIGGYTF.

CDR3 nucleotides: TGTGCCTCCGACAGGGCTGAGGGCAATCAGCCCCAGCATTTT. Its translation is CASDRAEGNQPQHF. The chain joins TRBV2 to TRBJ1-5; 7 bases align to TRBD1. V lost 11 bases, J lost 2 bases, and 9 bases stayed unmatched. In germline, CDR1 is SNHLY, CDR2 FYNNEI. The CDR3 loop spans 14 amino acids. The entire variable domain, with the rest obtained from reference TRBV2 and TRBJ1-5, is as follows: EPEVTQTPSHQVTQMGQEVILRCVPISNHLYFYWYRQILGQKVEFLVSFYNNEISEKSEIFDDQFSVERPDGSNFTLKIRSTKLEDSAMYFCASDRAEGNQPQHFGDGTRLSIL.

The V call is TRBV28, the J call TRBJ2-5, with D perhaps given as TRBD1 or TRBD2 (5 bases each). The CDR3 totals 14 residues. V shed 7 bases and J shed 5 bases, with 17 bases lying between them. The germline V gene has CDR1 MDHEN and CDR2 SYDVKM. The CDR3 protein is CASTRGGTGETQYF. The CDR3 DNA follows: TGTGCCAGCACCCGTGGGGGAACGGGTGAGACCCAGTACTTC.